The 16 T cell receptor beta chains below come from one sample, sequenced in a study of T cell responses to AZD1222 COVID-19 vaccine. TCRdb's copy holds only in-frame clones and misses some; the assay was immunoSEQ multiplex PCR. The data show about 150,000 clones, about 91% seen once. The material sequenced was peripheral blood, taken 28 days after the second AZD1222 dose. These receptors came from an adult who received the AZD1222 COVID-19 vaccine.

CDR3 sequence reads: CASSPGSYEQYF. DNA of the CDR3: TGTGCCAGCTCGCCCGGGAGCTACGAGCAGTACTTC. The chain couples TRBV18 to TRBJ2-7; possibly TRBD2 for D (6 bases). The ends were cut back, 6 bases at V and 3 bases at J, with 9 bases in the middle. The CDR3 is 12 residues long. Germline V gives CDR1 KGHSH, CDR2 LQKENI.

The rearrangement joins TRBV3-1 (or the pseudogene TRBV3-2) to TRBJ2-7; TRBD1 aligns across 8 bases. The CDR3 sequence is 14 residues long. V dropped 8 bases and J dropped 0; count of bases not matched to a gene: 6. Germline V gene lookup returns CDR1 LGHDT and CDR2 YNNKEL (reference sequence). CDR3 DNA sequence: TGTGCCAGCCAGCCGGGACAGGCCTCCTACGAGCAGTACTTC. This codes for CASQPGQASYEQYF.

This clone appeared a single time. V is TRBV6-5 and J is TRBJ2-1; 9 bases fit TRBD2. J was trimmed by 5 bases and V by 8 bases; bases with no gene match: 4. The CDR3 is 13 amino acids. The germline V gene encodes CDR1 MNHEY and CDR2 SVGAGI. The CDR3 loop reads CASGASGDNEQFF. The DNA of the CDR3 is TGTGCCAGCGGAGCTAGCGGGGACAATGAGCAGTTCTTC.

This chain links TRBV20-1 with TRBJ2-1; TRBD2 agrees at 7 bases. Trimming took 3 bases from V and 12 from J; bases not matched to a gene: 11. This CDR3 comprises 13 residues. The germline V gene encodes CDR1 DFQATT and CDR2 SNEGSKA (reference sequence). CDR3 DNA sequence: TGCAGTGCTAGTAATGACGGCGGGAGTGGGCAGTTCTTC. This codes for CSASNDGGSGQFF.

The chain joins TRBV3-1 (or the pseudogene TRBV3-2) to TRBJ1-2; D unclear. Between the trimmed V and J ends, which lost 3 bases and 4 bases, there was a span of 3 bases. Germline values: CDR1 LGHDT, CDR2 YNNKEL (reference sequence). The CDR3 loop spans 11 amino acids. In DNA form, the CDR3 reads TGTGCCAGCAGCCAGACCTATGGCTACACCTTC. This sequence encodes CASSQTYGYTF.

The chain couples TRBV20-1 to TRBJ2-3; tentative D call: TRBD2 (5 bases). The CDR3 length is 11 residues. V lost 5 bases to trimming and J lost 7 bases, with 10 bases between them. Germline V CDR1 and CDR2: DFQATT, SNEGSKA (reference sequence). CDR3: CSAFPGNTQYF. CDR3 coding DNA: TGCAGTGCTTTCCCCGGGAATACGCAGTATTTT.

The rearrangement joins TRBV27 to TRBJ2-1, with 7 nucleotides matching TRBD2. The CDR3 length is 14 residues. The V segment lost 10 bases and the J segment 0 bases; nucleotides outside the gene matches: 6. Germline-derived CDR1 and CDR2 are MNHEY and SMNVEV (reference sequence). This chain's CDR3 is CATGSGDSYNEQFF. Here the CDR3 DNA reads TGTGCCACCGGGAGCGGGGACTCCTACAATGAGCAGTTCTTC.

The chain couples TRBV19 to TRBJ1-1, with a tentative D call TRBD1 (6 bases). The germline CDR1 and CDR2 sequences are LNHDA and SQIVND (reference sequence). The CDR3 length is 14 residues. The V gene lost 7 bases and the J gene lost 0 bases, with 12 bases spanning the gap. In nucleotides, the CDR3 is TGTGCCAGTAACCTTGGACAGATGAACACTGAAGCTTTCTTT. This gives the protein CASNLGQMNTEAFF.

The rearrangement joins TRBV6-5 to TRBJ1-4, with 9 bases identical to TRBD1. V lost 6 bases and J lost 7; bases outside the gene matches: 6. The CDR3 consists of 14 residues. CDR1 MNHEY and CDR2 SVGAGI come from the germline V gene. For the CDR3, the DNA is TGTGCCAGCAGCGCGACAGGGGGGGTTGAAAAACTGTTTTTT. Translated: CASSATGGVEKLFF.

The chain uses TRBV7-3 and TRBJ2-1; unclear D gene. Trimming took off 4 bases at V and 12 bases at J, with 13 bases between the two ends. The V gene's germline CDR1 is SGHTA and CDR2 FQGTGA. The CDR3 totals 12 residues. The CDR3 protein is CASSSPKARQFF. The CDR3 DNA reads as TGTGCCAGCAGCTCCCCGAAGGCACGGCAGTTCTTC. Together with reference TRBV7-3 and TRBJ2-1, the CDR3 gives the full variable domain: GAGVSQTPSNKVTEKGKYVELRCDPISGHTALYWYRQSLGQGPEFLIYFQGTGAADDSGLPNDRFFAVRPEGSVSTLKIQRTERGDSAVYLCASSSPKARQFFGPGTRLTVL.

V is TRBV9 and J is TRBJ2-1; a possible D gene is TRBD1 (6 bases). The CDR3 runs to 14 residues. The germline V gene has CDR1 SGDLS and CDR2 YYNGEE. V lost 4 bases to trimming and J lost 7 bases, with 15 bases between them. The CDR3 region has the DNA TGTGCCAGCAGCCGGGACACCTTGGCGAATGAGCAGTTCTTC. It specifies CASSRDTLANEQFF.

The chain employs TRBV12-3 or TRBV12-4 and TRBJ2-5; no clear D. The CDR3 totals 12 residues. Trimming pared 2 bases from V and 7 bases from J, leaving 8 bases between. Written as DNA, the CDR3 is TGTGCCAGCAGTTTAAACTGGGGGACCCAGTACTTC. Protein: CASSLNWGTQYF.

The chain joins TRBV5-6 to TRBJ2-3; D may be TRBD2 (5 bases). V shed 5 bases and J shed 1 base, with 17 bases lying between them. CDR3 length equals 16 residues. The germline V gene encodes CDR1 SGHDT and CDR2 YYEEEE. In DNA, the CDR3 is TGTGCCAGCAGACCCACCCCTGACGGGGGCACAGATACGCAGTATTTT. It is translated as CASRPTPDGGTDTQYF.

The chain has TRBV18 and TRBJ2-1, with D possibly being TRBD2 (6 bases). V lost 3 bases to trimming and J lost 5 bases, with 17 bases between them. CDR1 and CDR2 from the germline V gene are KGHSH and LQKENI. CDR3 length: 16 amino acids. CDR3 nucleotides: TGTGCCAGCTCACCCCATAGGGACTTCCCGAACAATGAGCAGTTCTTC. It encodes CASSPHRDFPNNEQFF.

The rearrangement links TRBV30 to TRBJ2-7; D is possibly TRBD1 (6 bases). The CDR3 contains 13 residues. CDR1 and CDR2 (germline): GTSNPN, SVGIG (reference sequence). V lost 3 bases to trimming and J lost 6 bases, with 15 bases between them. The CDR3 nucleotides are TGTGCCTGGAGAAGTCACAGGGCCTCCGAGCAGTACTTC. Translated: CAWRSHRASEQYF.

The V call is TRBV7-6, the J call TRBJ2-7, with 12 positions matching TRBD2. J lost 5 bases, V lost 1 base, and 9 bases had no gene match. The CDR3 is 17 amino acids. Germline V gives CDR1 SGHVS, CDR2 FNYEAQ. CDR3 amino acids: CASSLDEGLAGGDEQYF. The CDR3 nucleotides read TGTGCCAGCAGCTTAGATGAGGGGCTAGCGGGAGGGGACGAGCAGTACTTC.